Following are 16 T cell receptor beta chains from one sample sequenced in a study of cytomegalovirus exposure and HLA in healthy donors. Researchers ran the PCR with 60 Vbeta and 13 Jbeta primers. Repertoires were generated with immunoSEQ multiplex PCR, while TCRdb's copy carries only in-frame clones and drops some. The sample has some 150,000 clones; roughly 76% are singletons. Sequencing used PBMCs. The receptors originated from a woman aged 45 to 65 in good health and CMV-seronegative.

This chain connects TRBV28 to TRBJ1-1; D is possibly TRBD1 (6 bases). The CDR3 covers 15 residues. With 2 bases removed from V and 1 base from J, the gap between germline ends came to 11 bases. Per the germline V gene, CDR1 is MDHEN and CDR2 is SYDVKM. This chain's CDR3 is CASSLLQGWNTEAFF. CDR3 bases: TGTGCCAGCAGTTTACTCCAGGGGTGGAACACTGAAGCTTTCTTT.

The V call is TRBV5-4, the J call TRBJ2-1, with 8 positions matching TRBD1. V gave up 0 bases and J gave up 2 bases; unmatched junction bases: 1. CDR3 length: 15 residues. The V gene's germline CDR1 is SGHNT and CDR2 YYREEE (reference sequence). CDR3 residues: CASSLAQGAYNEQFF. The CDR3 DNA sequence: TGTGCCAGCAGCTTGGCACAGGGGGCCTACAATGAGCAGTTCTTC.

This chain uses TRBV6-4 with TRBJ1-4; a possible D gene is TRBD1 (6 bases). The CDR3 sequence is 17 residues long. The germline V and J ends were trimmed by 5 bases and 4 bases, with 20 bases remaining between them. Germline V lookup: CDR1 MRHNA, CDR2 SNTAGT. CDR3 nucleotides: TGTGCCAGCAGTCTAATGGGGGTAGGGGGTTTTAATGAAAAACTGTTTTTT. This sequence encodes CASSLMGVGGFNEKLFF.

The rearrangement uses TRBV29-1 and TRBJ1-1, with 7 nucleotides matching TRBD1. CDR1 is SQVTM and CDR2 is ANQGSEA in the germline V gene. The J segment lost 0 bases and the V segment lost 0 bases, leaving 1 base of the junction unmatched. The CDR3 is 14 amino acids. The CDR3 nucleotides are TGCAGCGTTGAAGAACAGGGGATGAACACTGAAGCTTTCTTT. Amino acids: CSVEEQGMNTEAFF.

The J gene is TRBJ1-1, the V gene TRBV12-5; D is unclear. The V end was cut by 2 bases, the J end by 1 base, with 5 bases between. Germline loops: CDR1 LGHNT, CDR2 FRNRAP. The CDR3 consists of 13 residues. The CDR3 loop reads CASGLYGNTEAFF. The CDR3 DNA follows: TGTGCTAGTGGTTTGTACGGGAACACTGAAGCTTTCTTT.

A single count supports this clone. The chain uses TRBV13 and TRBJ1-2; D gene ambiguous. Per germline, CDR1 PRHDT and CDR2 FYEKMQ (reference sequence). The CDR3 contains 15 residues. V lost 0 bases to trimming and J lost 1 base, with 9 bases between them. CDR3 loop: CASSLGRQLNYGYTF. Here the CDR3 DNA reads TGTGCCAGCAGCTTAGGCAGGCAGCTTAACTATGGCTACACCTTC. Variable domain in full (rest from reference TRBV13 and TRBJ1-2): AAGVIQSPRHLIKEKRETATLKCYPIPRHDTVYWYQQGPGQDPQFLISFYEKMQSDKGSIPDRFSAQQFSDYHSELNMSSLELGDSALYFCASSLGRQLNYGYTFGSGTRLTVV.

The chain couples TRBV5-6 to TRBJ2-3; unclear D gene. V lost 1 base and J lost 6, with 6 bases in between. CDR1 and CDR2 (germline): SGHDT, YYEEEE. This CDR3 has 12 amino acids. The CDR3 region has the DNA TGTGCCAGCAGCTTGCCTCAGGATACGCAGTATTTT. Encoded protein: CASSLPQDTQYF.

The chain is built from TRBV5-1 and TRBJ2-7; a possible D gene is TRBD2 (7 bases). Germline loops: CDR1 SGHRS, CDR2 YFSETQ. Trimming removed 3 bases from V and 2 bases from J, with 18 bases in between. The CDR3 runs 16 residues. DNA of the CDR3: TGCGCCAGCAGCTATGGGGGGGCGGGACCCACCTACGAGCAGTACTTC. It specifies CASSYGGAGPTYEQYF.

V gene TRBV5-6 combines with J gene TRBJ2-1; D possibly corresponds to TRBD1 (5 bases). Germline CDR1 reads SGHDT; CDR2 reads YYEEEE. Between the trimmed V and J ends, which lost 5 bases and 13 bases, there was a span of 22 bases. CDR3 size: 14 residues. The CDR3: CASRLQGLPLFQFF. CDR3 sequence (DNA): TGTGCCAGCAGGCTTCAGGGCTTGCCTCTGTTCCAGTTCTTC.

In this sample, this clone turned up once. CDR3 nucleotides: TGTGCCAGCAGTGAGGGGGGGAAGCGGGCCAAAAACATTCAGTACTTC. It translates to CASSEGGKRAKNIQYF. The chain is built from TRBV6-1 and TRBJ2-4; 7 positions match TRBD2. V lost 3 bases to trimming and J lost 1 base; unmatched junction nucleotides: 6. The CDR3 sequence is 16 residues long. From germline, CDR1 is MNHNS and CDR2 SASEGT.

The CDR3 protein is CASSILYRDGYTF. Written as DNA, the CDR3 is TGTGCCAGTAGTATACTGTACAGGGATGGCTACACCTTC. The J gene is TRBJ1-2, the V gene TRBV19, with D possibly matching TRBD1 (6 bases). There are 13 residues in the CDR3. Trimming cost V 2 bases and J 6 bases, with 10 bases left between them. Germline assignment: CDR1 LNHDA and CDR2 SQIVND (reference sequence). The entire variable domain, with the rest obtained from reference TRBV19 and TRBJ1-2, is as follows: DGGITQSPKYLFRKEGQNVTLSCEQNLNHDAMYWYRQDPGQGLRLIYYSQIVNDFQKGDIAEGYSVSREKKESFPLTVTSAQKNPTAFYLCASSILYRDGYTFGSGTRLTVV.

The V gene is TRBV4-1, the J gene TRBJ2-1, with 10 positions matching TRBD2. V was clipped by 2 bases and J by 3 bases; unmatched bases: 1. CDR3 size: 15 residues. CDR1 and CDR2 from the germline V gene are MGHRA and YSYEKL. The CDR3 is CASSQIAGGYNEQFF. Written as DNA, the CDR3 is TGCGCCAGCAGCCAAATAGCGGGGGGCTACAATGAGCAGTTCTTC.

The chain joins TRBV7-8 to TRBJ2-3, with 12 bases lining up with TRBD1. The germline CDR1 and CDR2 sequences are SGHVS and FQNEAQ. V dropped 2 bases and J dropped 1; count of bases not matched to a gene: 4. The CDR3 has 17 residues. CDR3 in amino acids: CASSLMGQGAGTDTQYF. CDR3 nucleotides: TGTGCCAGCAGCTTAATGGGACAGGGGGCGGGCACAGATACGCAGTATTTT.

The chain is built from TRBV5-4 and TRBJ2-7; D perhaps matches TRBD1 (5 bases). The CDR3 contains 13 residues. Trimming cost V 4 bases and J 3 bases, with 11 bases left between them. Germline lookup yields CDR1 SGHNT and CDR2 YYREEE (reference sequence). The DNA for the CDR3 is TGTGCCAGCAGCCAGGACATCTACTACGAGCAGTACTTC. Its protein is CASSQDIYYEQYF.

The J gene is TRBJ2-2, the V gene TRBV7-2; TRBD1 is a possible D gene (5 bases). Per the germline V gene, CDR1 is SGHTA and CDR2 is FQGNSA. The length of the CDR3 is 16 residues. V was clipped by 5 bases and J by 5 bases, with 18 bases between them. The CDR3, as DNA: TGTGCCAGCAGCCGCACCGGCAGGGCTGAAACCGGGGAGCTGTTTTTT. Its protein is CASSRTGRAETGELFF.

V usage is TRBV11-3 and J usage is TRBJ2-5; TRBD1 matches 7 bases. The CDR3 loop spans 17 amino acids. CDR1 and CDR2 (germline): SGHNT, YENEEA. V lost 5 bases and J lost 3; bases outside the gene matches: 15. The CDR3 DNA follows: TGTGCCAGCAGCCCTAACCTCCCGACAGGGCGAAAAGAGACCCAGTACTTC. Translating gives CASSPNLPTGRKETQYF.